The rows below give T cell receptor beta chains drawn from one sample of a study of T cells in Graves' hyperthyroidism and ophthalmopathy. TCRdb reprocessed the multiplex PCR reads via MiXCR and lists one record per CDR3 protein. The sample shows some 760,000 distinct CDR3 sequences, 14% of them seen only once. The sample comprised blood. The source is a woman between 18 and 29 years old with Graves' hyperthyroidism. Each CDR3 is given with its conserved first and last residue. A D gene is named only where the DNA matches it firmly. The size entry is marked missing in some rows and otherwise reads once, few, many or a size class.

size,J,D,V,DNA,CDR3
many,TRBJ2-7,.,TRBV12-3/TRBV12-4,TGTGCCAGCAGTTTAGCCACCGGCCAGGGAACTTACGAGCAGTACTTC,CASSLATGQGTYEQYF
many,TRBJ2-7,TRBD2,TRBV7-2,TGTGCCAGCAGCTTACCTGGACTAGCGGGAGGAAGGGAGCAGTACTTC,CASSLPGLAGGREQYF
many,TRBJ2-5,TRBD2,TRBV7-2,TGTGCCAGCAGCTCCAGTACGGGACTAGCGGGAGGAAAGTACTTC,CASSSSTGLAGGKYF
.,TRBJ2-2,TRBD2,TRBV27,TGTGCCAGCCTCCGGGTATCAACCCCCGGGGGGGGCACCGGGGAGCTGTTTTTT,CASLRVSTPGGGTGELFF
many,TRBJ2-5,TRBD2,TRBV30,TGTGCCTGGAGTAGCGGGAGGGCCTGGGAGACCCAGTACTTC,CAWSSGRAWETQYF
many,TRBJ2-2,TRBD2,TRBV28,TGTGCCAGCAGTCCCCGGACTAGCGGGAGTCGTTTCACCGGGGAGCTGTTTTTT,CASSPRTSGSRFTGELFF
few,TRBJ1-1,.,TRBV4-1,TGCGCCAGCAGCATCCAACAGGAGTTAGCTGAAGCTTTCTTT,CASSIQQELAEAFF
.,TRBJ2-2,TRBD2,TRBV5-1,TGCGCCAGCAGCTTGGATGGCGGGAGCCCCGGGGAGCTGTTTTTT,CASSLDGGSPGELFF
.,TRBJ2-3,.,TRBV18,TGTGCCAGCTCACCCAAGGTGGCTGGCACAGATACGCAGTATTTT,CASSPKVAGTDTQYF
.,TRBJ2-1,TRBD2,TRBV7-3,TGTGCCAGCAGCTCCGCGGGAGGGGGTGTAGATGAGCAGTTCTTC,CASSSAGGGVDEQFF
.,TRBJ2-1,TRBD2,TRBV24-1,TGTGCCACCAGTGCTCCCTTAGTCGGGAGGCTGAACAATGAGCAGTTCTTC,CATSAPLVGRLNNEQFF
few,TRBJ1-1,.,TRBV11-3,TGTGCCAGCAGCTTAGACACGATGAACATCGGGTCGTCTGAAGCTTTCTTT,CASSLDTMNIGSSEAFF
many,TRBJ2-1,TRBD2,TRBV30,TGTGCCTGGAGTGCAGAAACTAGCGGCCCCCGGGATGAGCAGTTCTTC,CAWSAETSGPRDEQFF
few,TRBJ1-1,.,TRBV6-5,TGTGCCAGCAGTTACAGGTCAGGGCCGGGGGTAAACACTGAAGCTTTCTTT,CASSYRSGPGVNTEAFF
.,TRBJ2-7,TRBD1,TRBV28,TGTGCCAGCGAACAGGGGTACGAGCAGTACTTC,CASEQGYEQYF
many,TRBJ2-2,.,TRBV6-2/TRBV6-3,TGTGCCAGCAGTTACAGCCTAAACAGGGCTAACACCGGGGAGCTGTTTTTT,CASSYSLNRANTGELFF
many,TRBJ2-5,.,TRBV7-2,TGTGCCAGCGGGAGGCCGGGAGAGACCCAGTACTTC,CASGRPGETQYF
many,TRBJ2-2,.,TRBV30,TGTGCCTGGACAGCCACCGGGGAGCTGTTTTTT,CAWTATGELFF
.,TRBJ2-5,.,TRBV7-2,TGTGCCAGCAGCTTTAGAGTAAGGGAAGAGACCCAGTACTTC,CASSFRVREETQYF
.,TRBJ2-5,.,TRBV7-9,TGTGCCAGCAGCTTAGGATCTGGCAGACAGCACTTC,CASSLGSGRQHF
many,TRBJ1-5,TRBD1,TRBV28,TGTGCCAGCAGTTTTTACCCTCCCGGGACAGCGAGGTTCAATCAGCCCCAGCATTTT,CASSFYPPGTARFNQPQHF
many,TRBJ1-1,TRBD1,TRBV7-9,TGTGCCAGCAGCGGACGACAGGGGAACACTGAAGCTTTCTTT,CASSGRQGNTEAFF
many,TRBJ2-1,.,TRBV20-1,TGCAGTGCAAACAGGGATGAGCAGTTCTTC,CSANRDEQFF
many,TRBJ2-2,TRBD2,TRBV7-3,TGTGCCAGCAGCTTAATGTCTAGCGGTAACGGGGAGCTGTTTTTT,CASSLMSSGNGELFF
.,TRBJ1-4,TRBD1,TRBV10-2,TGCGCCAGCAGGAGACAGGGACTGGGTGAAAAACTGTTTTTT,CASRRQGLGEKLFF
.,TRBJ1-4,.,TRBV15,TGTGCCACCAGCAGAGATTGGCAGGGGTTTAATGAAAAACTGTTTTTT,CATSRDWQGFNEKLFF
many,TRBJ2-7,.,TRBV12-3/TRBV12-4,TGTGCCAGCAGCCTAATCCAGGGTACAACCTACGAGCAGTACTTC,CASSLIQGTTYEQYF
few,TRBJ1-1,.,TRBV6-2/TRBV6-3,TGTGCCAGCAGTTACCCAACTGACCGGTACATGAACACTGAAGCTTTCTTT,CASSYPTDRYMNTEAFF
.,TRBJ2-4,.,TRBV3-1,TGTGCCAGCAGCCAAAGTGCCATTCAGTACTTC,CASSQSAIQYF
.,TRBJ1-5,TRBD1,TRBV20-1,TGCAGTGCTTGGCAGGGGGACAATCAGCCCCAGCATTTT,CSAWQGDNQPQHF
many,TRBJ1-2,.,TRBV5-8,TGTGCCAGCAGCCTCACCGGCAGAAAAACTTATGGCTACACCTTC,CASSLTGRKTYGYTF
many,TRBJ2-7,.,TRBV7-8,TGTGCCAGCAGTGTACAGGGAGGGCCCTCCCCCTCCTACGAGCAGTACTTC,CASSVQGGPSPSYEQYF
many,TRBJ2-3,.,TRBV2,TGTGCCAGCAGTGGGCTAGATGGAGATACGCAGTATTTT,CASSGLDGDTQYF
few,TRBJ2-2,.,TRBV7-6,TGTGCCAGCAGCTTGACTGTGGAAGGGGGATCGCACACCGGGGAGCTGTTTTTT,CASSLTVEGGSHTGELFF
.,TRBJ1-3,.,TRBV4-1,TGCGCCAGCAGCCAAGACGGGGTAGAGTTTGACACCATATATTTT,CASSQDGVEFDTIYF
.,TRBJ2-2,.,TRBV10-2,TGCGCCAGCAGTGAGTCTAACAGGGTGAACACCGGGGAGCTGTTTTTT,CASSESNRVNTGELFF
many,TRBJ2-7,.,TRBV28,TGTGCCAGCAGATTAGGGAGTACCTACGAGCAGTACTTC,CASRLGSTYEQYF